This T cell receptor beta chain was recorded in a study of blood T cell repertoires in COVID-19. Study details: Material from acute and convalescent COVID-19 was sourced from the United States, Italy and Spain. PBMCs, B-cell-depleted T cells, or T cells were the source of the cDNA or gDNA that made up the material.

Germline loops: CDR1 SGHRS, CDR2 YFSETQ. The CDR3 has 15 residues. V gave up 2 bases and J gave up 6 bases; unmatched junction bases: 7. This clone was observed a few times. The authors' processing: Reference gene primers were amplified, and this amplification served to estimate nucleated cell counts. Libraries were prepared by immunoSEQ multiplex PCR; TCRdb keeps only in-frame clonotypes and omits some of them. Clonal size and the V and J genes are those of that table, whereas D and trimming came from the DNA. The table lists about 57,000 clones, roughly 82% of them singletons. The sequencing sample was made of peripheral blood. The chain links TRBV5-1 to TRBJ1-5, with 8 bases lining up with TRBD1. The TCR sequence derives from a woman aged 55-70 years with acute or convalescent COVID-19. CDR3 DNA: TGCGCCAGCAGCTTAACAGGGGGTCTCGGTCAGCCCCAGCATTTT. Amino acid sequence: CASSLTGGLGQPQHF.